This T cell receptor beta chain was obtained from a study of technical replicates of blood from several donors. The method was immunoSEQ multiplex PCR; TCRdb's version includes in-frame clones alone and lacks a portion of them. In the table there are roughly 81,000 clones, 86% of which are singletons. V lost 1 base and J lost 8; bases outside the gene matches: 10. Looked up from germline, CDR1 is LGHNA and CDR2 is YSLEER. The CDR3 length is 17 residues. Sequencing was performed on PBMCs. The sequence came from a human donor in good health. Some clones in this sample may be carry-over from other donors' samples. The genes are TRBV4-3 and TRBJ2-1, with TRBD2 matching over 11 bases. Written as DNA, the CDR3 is TGCGCCAGCAGCCAAGGAACGACTAGCGGGGCCGGGGATGAGCAGTTCTTC. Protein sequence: CASSQGTTSGAGDEQFF.